Listed below are T cell receptor beta chains from one sample, sequenced in a study of blood T cell repertoires in COVID-19. This table comes from immunoSEQ multiplex PCR, and its TCRdb copy is limited to in-frame clones, with some not included. Of tens of thousands of clones listed, about 74% are singletons. Sequenced sample: peripheral blood. The receptor set was obtained from a woman aged 80 or over with acute or convalescent COVID-19. The CDR3 runs from the conserved cysteine through the conserved F or W. D genes are given only for firm matches. Some rows have no size entry. The others give once, few or many, or a class for an expanded clone.

d_call: -
j_call: TRBJ2-1
clone_size: few
v_call: TRBV12-5
cdr3_nt: TGTGCTAGTGGTTTGAGCCTAGCCGGTGGCTATGAGCAGTTCTTC
cdr3_aa: CASGLSLAGGYEQFF

d_call: -
j_call: TRBJ2-1
clone_size: -
v_call: TRBV6-6
cdr3_nt: TGTGCCAGCATCCCGACAGAAACCTACAATGAGCAGTTCTTC
cdr3_aa: CASIPTETYNEQFF

d_call: TRBD1
j_call: TRBJ1-4
clone_size: -
v_call: TRBV6-1
cdr3_nt: TGTGCCAGCAGTGAAGCGTATCCGGGACAGGGGTTTGCAACTAATGAAAAACTGTTTTTT
cdr3_aa: CASSEAYPGQGFATNEKLFF

d_call: -
j_call: TRBJ2-1
clone_size: -
v_call: TRBV29-1
cdr3_nt: TGCAGCGTTGATAGCGGCTTCTACAATGAGCAGTTCTTC
cdr3_aa: CSVDSGFYNEQFF

d_call: TRBD1
j_call: TRBJ1-1
clone_size: -
v_call: TRBV6-4
cdr3_nt: TGTGCCAGCAGTGTCGACAGGGACACTGAAGCTTTCTTT
cdr3_aa: CASSVDRDTEAFF

d_call: TRBD2
j_call: TRBJ2-7
clone_size: many
v_call: TRBV29-1
cdr3_nt: TGCAGCGTTGTGGATCCAGCGGGGTTTGCCTACGAGCAGTACTTC
cdr3_aa: CSVVDPAGFAYEQYF

d_call: -
j_call: TRBJ2-2
clone_size: -
v_call: TRBV5-1
cdr3_nt: TGCGCCAGCAGCCCGTCGGGGGTTCTTGACACCGGGGAGCTGTTTTTT
cdr3_aa: CASSPSGVLDTGELFF

d_call: TRBD1
j_call: TRBJ2-1
clone_size: -
v_call: TRBV5-4
cdr3_nt: TGTGCCAGCAGCCAACAGACAGGGGAGTACGACAATGAGCAGTTCTTC
cdr3_aa: CASSQQTGEYDNEQFF

d_call: TRBD2
j_call: TRBJ2-7
clone_size: -
v_call: TRBV20-1
cdr3_nt: TGCAGTGCTAGTCAGACTAGCGGGAGCTCCTCCTACGAGCAGTACTTC
cdr3_aa: CSASQTSGSSSYEQYF

d_call: -
j_call: TRBJ1-6
clone_size: -
v_call: TRBV19
cdr3_nt: TGTGCCAGTAGTTCACGGGGGGCTCGGCGAAATTCACCCCTCCACTTT
cdr3_aa: CASSSRGARRNSPLHF

d_call: -
j_call: TRBJ1-3
clone_size: -
v_call: TRBV2
cdr3_nt: TGTGCCAGCAGTGAGGGCAGGGCCTCTGGAAACACCATATATTTT
cdr3_aa: CASSEGRASGNTIYF

d_call: TRBD1
j_call: TRBJ2-5
clone_size: -
v_call: TRBV7-2
cdr3_nt: TGTGCCAGCAGCTTAGGGGAGACAGGGGGCTGGGAGACCCAGTACTTC
cdr3_aa: CASSLGETGGWETQYF

d_call: TRBD2
j_call: TRBJ2-3
clone_size: -
v_call: TRBV10-3
cdr3_nt: TGTGCCATCGGCCGACTAGCGGGAGGGATAGATACGCAGTATTTT
cdr3_aa: CAIGRLAGGIDTQYF

d_call: -
j_call: TRBJ2-3
clone_size: -
v_call: TRBV29-1
cdr3_nt: TGCAGCGTCAGATCCTTAGCGGAGGGGTGGGCCGATACGCAGTATTTT
cdr3_aa: CSVRSLAEGWADTQYF

d_call: TRBD2
j_call: TRBJ2-4
clone_size: -
v_call: TRBV5-1
cdr3_nt: TGCGCCAGCAGATCGGGACTAGCGGACATTCAGTACTTC
cdr3_aa: CASRSGLADIQYF

d_call: TRBD1
j_call: TRBJ1-5
clone_size: -
v_call: TRBV23-1
cdr3_nt: TGCGCCAGCAGTCAGGGGACAGGGGACCGAAATAGCAATCAGCCCCAGCATTTT
cdr3_aa: CASSQGTGDRNSNQPQHF

d_call: -
j_call: TRBJ2-4
clone_size: -
v_call: TRBV6-6
cdr3_nt: TGTGCCAGCAGTTACCCCAGGGGATTAGCCAAAAACATTCAGTACTTC
cdr3_aa: CASSYPRGLAKNIQYF

d_call: TRBD1
j_call: TRBJ1-2
clone_size: -
v_call: TRBV20-1
cdr3_nt: TGCAGTGCTAGTCAGGGACAGGGGGACTATGGCTACACCTTC
cdr3_aa: CSASQGQGDYGYTF

d_call: -
j_call: TRBJ2-1
clone_size: few
v_call: TRBV6-1
cdr3_nt: TGTGCCAGCAGTGAGAGCATAGACTACAATGAGCAGTTCTTC
cdr3_aa: CASSESIDYNEQFF

d_call: -
j_call: TRBJ1-2
clone_size: -
v_call: TRBV5-1
cdr3_nt: TGCGCCAGCAGCTTCGGGGGAGGCTCCATCCTTTATGGCTACACCTTC
cdr3_aa: CASSFGGGSILYGYTF

d_call: -
j_call: TRBJ1-1
clone_size: -
v_call: TRBV18
cdr3_nt: TGTGCCAGCTCGCCAAATAGCGACACTGAAGCTTTCTTT
cdr3_aa: CASSPNSDTEAFF

d_call: TRBD1
j_call: TRBJ2-1
clone_size: few
v_call: TRBV10-3
cdr3_nt: TGTGCCATCAGACCCGGACAGGGAATGTCGCAGTTCTTC
cdr3_aa: CAIRPGQGMSQFF

d_call: TRBD1
j_call: TRBJ2-7
clone_size: few
v_call: TRBV4-3
cdr3_nt: TGCGCCAGCAGCCACGGGGGACAGGCCTACGAGCAGTACTTC
cdr3_aa: CASSHGGQAYEQYF

d_call: TRBD2
j_call: TRBJ2-1
clone_size: -
v_call: TRBV5-1
cdr3_nt: TGCGCCAGCAGCCCGACTAGCGGGGTCCCGGATGAGCAGTTCTTC
cdr3_aa: CASSPTSGVPDEQFF

d_call: -
j_call: TRBJ1-6
clone_size: few
v_call: TRBV4-3
cdr3_nt: TGCGCCAGCCGCCACCATCAAAATAATTCACCCCTCCACTTT
cdr3_aa: CASRHHQNNSPLHF

d_call: TRBD2
j_call: TRBJ2-3
clone_size: -
v_call: TRBV7-9
cdr3_nt: TGTGCCAGCAGCGCCGGGGCGGGGGGCACAGATACGCAGTATTTT
cdr3_aa: CASSAGAGGTDTQYF

d_call: -
j_call: TRBJ2-1
clone_size: once
v_call: TRBV21-1
cdr3_nt: TGTGCCAGCAGCCGGCTAGCACCGAATGAGCAGTTCTTC
cdr3_aa: CASSRLAPNEQFF

d_call: -
j_call: TRBJ1-2
clone_size: -
v_call: TRBV5-4
cdr3_nt: TGTGCCAGCAGCTTGGACAGGAGAGGCTACACCTTC
cdr3_aa: CASSLDRRGYTF

d_call: -
j_call: TRBJ1-2
clone_size: few
v_call: TRBV4-3
cdr3_nt: TGCGCCAGCAGCCGGGGGGACGGGAACGGGGGCTACACCTTC
cdr3_aa: CASSRGDGNGGYTF

d_call: TRBD2
j_call: TRBJ2-1
clone_size: -
v_call: TRBV5-6
cdr3_nt: TGTGCCAGCAGCTTTGTTCTGCCGGGAGGATCTGAGCAGTTCTTC
cdr3_aa: CASSFVLPGGSEQFF

d_call: -
j_call: TRBJ2-3
clone_size: -
v_call: TRBV5-5
cdr3_nt: TGTGCCAGCAGCCCCGAAGGGGGAAGGTCGGATACGCAGTATTTT
cdr3_aa: CASSPEGGRSDTQYF

d_call: -
j_call: TRBJ2-5
clone_size: once
v_call: TRBV5-1
cdr3_nt: TGCGCCAGCAGCTTGGGTTTAGGAGGGGAGCTTTCTCAAGAGACCCAGTACTTC
cdr3_aa: CASSLGLGGELSQETQYF

d_call: TRBD2
j_call: TRBJ2-4
clone_size: once
v_call: TRBV4-1
cdr3_nt: TGCGCCAGCAGCCAAATTGGACTAGCGGGAGAAAGAGTAGCCAAAAACATTCAGTACTTC
cdr3_aa: CASSQIGLAGERVAKNIQYF

d_call: -
j_call: TRBJ2-7
clone_size: -
v_call: TRBV30
cdr3_nt: TGTGCCTGCGTCGGGCTAGGGCAGGGCTACGAGCAGTACTTC
cdr3_aa: CACVGLGQGYEQYF

d_call: TRBD1
j_call: TRBJ2-7
clone_size: -
v_call: TRBV11-3
cdr3_nt: TGTGCCAGCAGCCGGCGGGGACAGGGGGCGAGAGAGCAGTACTTC
cdr3_aa: CASSRRGQGAREQYF

d_call: -
j_call: TRBJ1-2
clone_size: -
v_call: TRBV3-1/TRBV3-2
cdr3_nt: TGTGCCAGCAGCCAGCGAACGGGCTACACCTTC
cdr3_aa: CASSQRTGYTF

d_call: TRBD1
j_call: TRBJ1-4
clone_size: -
v_call: TRBV6-6
cdr3_nt: TGTGCCAGCACCGGTCAGGGGGAGGTTGAAAAACTGTTTTTT
cdr3_aa: CASTGQGEVEKLFF

d_call: -
j_call: TRBJ1-1
clone_size: -
v_call: TRBV6-5
cdr3_nt: TGTGCCAGCACCTCAATCGGGGAGAACACTGAAGCTTTCTTT
cdr3_aa: CASTSIGENTEAFF

d_call: -
j_call: TRBJ2-2
clone_size: -
v_call: TRBV10-3
cdr3_nt: TGTGCCACCATCCAGGGTGCAGGGCCGGCCGGGGAGCTGTTTTTT
cdr3_aa: CATIQGAGPAGELFF

d_call: -
j_call: TRBJ1-1
clone_size: -
v_call: TRBV2
cdr3_nt: TGTGCCAGCAGTGAAGCCAGGGCTGTCGGTAACACTGAAGCTTTCTTT
cdr3_aa: CASSEARAVGNTEAFF

d_call: TRBD2
j_call: TRBJ2-1
clone_size: few
v_call: TRBV5-4
cdr3_nt: TGTCTCTGGGGGAGGGCTACCTACAATGAGCAGTTCTTC
cdr3_aa: CLWGRATYNEQFF

d_call: TRBD1
j_call: TRBJ1-5
clone_size: -
v_call: TRBV6-5
cdr3_nt: TGTGCCAGCAGCCGAACAGGGGGCGGTCAGCCCCAGCATTTT
cdr3_aa: CASSRTGGGQPQHF

d_call: -
j_call: TRBJ2-2
clone_size: -
v_call: TRBV6-5
cdr3_nt: TGTGCCAGCACCCATCGGACGCCAGGGACCGGGGAGCTGTTTTTT
cdr3_aa: CASTHRTPGTGELFF

d_call: -
j_call: TRBJ1-1
clone_size: -
v_call: TRBV29-1
cdr3_nt: TGCAGCGTTGAAGAGCCCAGGGACACTGAAGCTTTCTTT
cdr3_aa: CSVEEPRDTEAFF

d_call: -
j_call: TRBJ1-4
clone_size: -
v_call: TRBV28
cdr3_nt: TGTGCCAGCAGTTTAGGGCAGGGTTCTAATGAAAAACTGTTTTTT
cdr3_aa: CASSLGQGSNEKLFF

d_call: TRBD2
j_call: TRBJ2-7
clone_size: once
v_call: TRBV11-3
cdr3_nt: TGTGCCAGCAGCTCGGTCCATAGCGGGACCTCCTACGAGCAGTACTTC
cdr3_aa: CASSSVHSGTSYEQYF

d_call: -
j_call: TRBJ1-2
clone_size: many
v_call: TRBV5-1
cdr3_nt: TGCGCCAGCAGGTCGGACAGCTATGGCTACACCTTC
cdr3_aa: CASRSDSYGYTF

d_call: -
j_call: TRBJ1-1
clone_size: -
v_call: TRBV6-5
cdr3_nt: TGTGCCAGCATGAGGGGGACGGACACTGAAGCTTTCTTT
cdr3_aa: CASMRGTDTEAFF

d_call: TRBD2
j_call: TRBJ2-1
clone_size: -
v_call: TRBV5-1
cdr3_nt: TGCGCCAGCAGCACGACTAGCGGGGCTATCTACAATGAGCAGTTCTTC
cdr3_aa: CASSTTSGAIYNEQFF

d_call: -
j_call: TRBJ2-5
clone_size: -
v_call: TRBV4-3
cdr3_nt: TGCGCCAGCAGCCATGGGAGTGAAGAGACCCAGTACTTC
cdr3_aa: CASSHGSEETQYF

d_call: TRBD1
j_call: TRBJ2-1
clone_size: few
v_call: TRBV6-1
cdr3_nt: TGTGCCAGCAGTGAAAAGGACAGGGGGCTACTAGCGGACAATGAGCAGTTCTTC
cdr3_aa: CASSEKDRGLLADNEQFF

d_call: -
j_call: TRBJ2-3
clone_size: medium-sized
v_call: TRBV11-2
cdr3_nt: TGTGCCAGCAGCTTAGACCGGATGACAGCAACAACCTCCACAGATACGCAGTATTTT
cdr3_aa: CASSLDRMTATTSTDTQYF